The next 24 T cell receptor beta chains were all read from a single sample in a study of Graves' ophthalmopathy and Graves' hyperthyroidism. RNA transcripts provided the template for amplifying TCR beta CDR3 regions. Second-round multiplex PCR followed a first-round RT-PCR using HTBI primers. TCRdb processed the multiplex PCR reads anew with MiXCR; each CDR3 protein has one entry. The sample lists 300,000 or so distinct CDR3 sequences, 15% to 20% occurring once. Material: peripheral blood. Receptor source: an adult man with Graves' ophthalmopathy.

This clonotype was counted at least ten times. Here the CDR3 DNA reads TGTGCCAGCAGTGAAGTACAGGGATTATCCTACGAGCAGTACTTC. As protein: CASSEVQGLSYEQYF. The chain links TRBV2 to TRBJ2-7, with D possibly being TRBD1 (6 bases). Germline CDR1 SNHLY, CDR2 FYNNEI. Trimming pared 1 base from V and 1 base from J, leaving 11 bases between. The CDR3 spans 15 residues. Filled out from reference TRBV2 and TRBJ2-7, the complete variable domain reads EPEVTQTPSHQVTQMGQEVILRCVPISNHLYFYWYRQILGQKVEFLVSFYNNEISEKSEIFDDQFSVERPDGSNFTLKIRSTKLEDSAMYFCASSEVQGLSYEQYFGPGTRLTVT.

There are many counts of this clonotype. V gene TRBV12-3 or TRBV12-4 combines with J gene TRBJ2-7; D not certain. This CDR3 spans 12 amino acids. Trimming pared 2 bases from V and 5 bases from J, leaving 7 bases between. CDR3 sequence reads: CASSLLVHEQYF. DNA of the CDR3: TGTGCCAGCAGTTTATTGGTCCACGAGCAGTACTTC.

This clonotype showed up many times. V gene TRBV7-2 combines with J gene TRBJ2-7, with unresolved D. V gave up 0 bases and J gave up 6 bases, with 9 bases separating them. CDR1 and CDR2 from the germline V gene are SGHTA and FQGNSA. The CDR3 is 13 residues long. The DNA for the CDR3 is TGTGCCAGCAGCTTAGCGGCGAGGCGCGAGCAGTACTTC. This codes for CASSLAARREQYF.

This chain links TRBV12-3 or TRBV12-4 with TRBJ2-7, with D possibly TRBD2 on 6 matching bases. The CDR3 has 15 residues. Trimming removed 5 bases from V and 3 bases from J, with 17 bases in between. The CDR3 DNA reads as TGTGCCAGCAGTGGGTCGGGGGAGGCCCACTACGAGCAGTACTTC. Residues: CASSGSGEAHYEQYF.

This clonotype has ten or more counts. This chain connects TRBV19 to TRBJ1-5; tentatively, D is TRBD1 (5 bases). The CDR3 extends over 16 amino acids. Germline V gene lookup returns CDR1 LNHDA and CDR2 SQIVND (reference sequence). V shed 4 bases and J shed 7 bases, with 20 bases lying between them. Written as DNA, the CDR3 is TGTGCCAGTAGTAGGCGGGACGGTGCTGTAGGACAGCCCCAGCATTTT. Its translation is CASSRRDGAVGQPQHF.

The table lists this clonotype with many counts. The chain recombines TRBV20-1 with TRBJ2-5, with D possibly being TRBD1 (6 bases). Germline loops: CDR1 DFQATT, CDR2 SNEGSKA (reference sequence). The V end was cut by 6 bases, the J end by 4 bases, with 12 bases between. The CDR3 runs 12 residues. The CDR3 bases are TGCAGTGCGCTCGAGGGGGTAGAGACCCAGTACTTC. This gives the protein CSALEGVETQYF.

This clonotype has a count of ten or more. This chain links TRBV4-1 with TRBJ2-2; D is uncertain. The V gene lost 2 bases and the J gene lost 6 bases, with 13 bases spanning the gap. The CDR3 totals 15 residues. Per germline, CDR1 MGHRA and CDR2 YSYEKL. The CDR3, as DNA: TGCGCCAGCAGCCAAAGGACCGGAGTGTCCGGGGAGCTGTTTTTT. Translation: CASSQRTGVSGELFF.

In this sample, this clonotype turned up many times. This rearrangement joins TRBV7-2 to TRBJ1-1, with TRBD1 matching over 9 bases. The germline V gene has CDR1 SGHTA and CDR2 FQGNSA. J lost 1 base, V lost 7 bases, and 4 bases had no gene match. The CDR3 is made up of 14 amino acids. Here the CDR3 DNA reads TGTGCCAGCACTTGGACAGGGGAGAACACTGAAGCTTTCTTT. It specifies CASTWTGENTEAFF.

Ten or more counts support this clonotype. The chain recombines TRBV28 with TRBJ2-5; 10 bases map to TRBD1. Trimming removed 6 bases from V and 2 bases from J; junction bases left unmatched: 9. The V gene's germline CDR1 is MDHEN and CDR2 SYDVKM. There are 16 residues in the CDR3. The DNA for the CDR3 is TGTGCCAGCAGGGTTGACGACAGGGGGCGACAAGAGACCCAGTACTTC. Protein sequence: CASRVDDRGRQETQYF.

This clonotype has at least ten counts. The chain employs TRBV7-2 and TRBJ1-6; the D is unclear. V lost 7 bases and J 4 bases, leaving 8 bases between the germline ends. CDR1 SGHTA and CDR2 FQGNSA come from the germline V gene. The CDR3 has 13 amino acids. The CDR3 coding sequence is TGTGCCAGCACCGCCGGGTATAATTCACCCCTCCACTTT. It is translated as CASTAGYNSPLHF.

The V gene is TRBV6-5, the J gene TRBJ1-2, with 8 bases identical to TRBD1. Trimming at V came to 5 bases and at J to 1 base, leaving 3 bases not matched to a gene. This CDR3 has 14 amino acids. Per the germline V gene, CDR1 is MNHEY and CDR2 is SVGAGI. The CDR3, as DNA: TGTGCCAGCAGTCACAGGGGGAATAACTATGGCTACACCTTC. This sequence encodes CASSHRGNNYGYTF.

This clonotype was detected ten times or more. One end of the junction varies from germline; a read error may be responsible. This chain uses TRBV29-1 with TRBJ2-7, with D possibly being TRBD2 (6 bases). CDR1 and CDR2 from the germline V gene are SQVTM and ANQGSEA. The CDR3 is 13 amino acids. This CDR3 is CSVEDQEGYEQHF. CDR3 in DNA: TGCAGCGTTGAAGATCAGGAGGGCTACGAGCAGCACTTC.

This clonotype appeared many times. Germline and junction disagree at one end, which may indicate a read error. This chain uses TRBV24-1 with TRBJ1-1; TRBD1 might be the D (6 bases). Germline V gives CDR1 KGHDR, CDR2 SFDVKD. This CDR3 spans 12 amino acids. The CDR3 spells CATSDGTRGLSF. CDR3 bases: TGTGCCACCAGTGATGGGACAAGAGGGTTGTCTTTT.

The genes are TRBV28 and TRBJ1-1; D perhaps matches TRBD1 (5 bases). Germline CDR1 is MDHEN and CDR2 is SYDVKM. The CDR3 has 15 residues. Trimming cost V 5 bases and J 6 bases, with 19 bases left between them. The CDR3 here is CASSEGLGRKAEAFF. DNA for the CDR3: TGTGCCAGCAGTGAGGGGCTTGGTAGGAAGGCTGAAGCTTTCTTT.

The gene calls are TRBV6-5 and TRBJ1-6; 9 bases are a match to TRBD1. This CDR3 has 15 amino acids. Germline lookup yields CDR1 MNHEY and CDR2 SVGAGI. Trimming removed 4 bases from V and 6 bases from J; junction bases left unmatched: 4. CDR3 loop: CASSSGTGSNSPLHF. The CDR3 DNA is TGTGCCAGCAGTTCCGGGACAGGGAGTAATTCACCCCTCCACTTT.

This clonotype was observed at least ten times. The chain uses TRBV4-1 and TRBJ1-3, with a possible D match to TRBD1 (5 bases). The CDR3 has 18 amino acids. The germline V gene has CDR1 MGHRA and CDR2 YSYEKL. With 0 bases removed from V and 2 bases from J, the gap between germline ends came to 17 bases. The CDR3 region is CASSQDGRGAHTGNTIYF. The CDR3 nucleotides are TGCGCCAGCAGCCAAGATGGGAGGGGCGCACACACTGGAAACACCATATATTTT.

This clonotype was seen many times. The genes are TRBV7-2 and TRBJ1-2; D call uncertain. Germline-derived CDR1 and CDR2 are SGHTA and FQGNSA. There are 14 residues in the CDR3. Trimming left V 2 bases short and J 2 bases short, with 9 bases between. Here the CDR3 DNA reads TGTGCCAGCAGCTTATTGGAGGCGAACTATGGCTACACCTTC. Protein: CASSLLEANYGYTF.

There are many counts of this clonotype. The chain recombines TRBV2 with TRBJ1-1; D gene ambiguous. The V gene's germline CDR1 is SNHLY and CDR2 FYNNEI. The CDR3 covers 15 residues. With 2 bases removed from V and 1 base from J, the gap between germline ends came to 11 bases. The CDR3 DNA reads as TGTGCCAGCAGTGAATTTCGTCACCCGAACACTGAAGCTTTCTTT. Translated: CASSEFRHPNTEAFF. Variable domain in full (rest from reference TRBV2 and TRBJ1-1): EPEVTQTPSHQVTQMGQEVILRCVPISNHLYFYWYRQILGQKVEFLVSFYNNEISEKSEIFDDQFSVERPDGSNFTLKIRSTKLEDSAMYFCASSEFRHPNTEAFFGQGTRLTVV.

Turning to this clonotype: A much larger clone lies a single base off, so this may be a read error. The chain is built from TRBV5-1 and TRBJ2-7, with D tentatively TRBD1 or TRBD2 (7 bases each). The germline CDR1 and CDR2 sequences are SGHRS and YFSETQ. The CDR3 runs to 15 residues. The CDR3 reads CASGSRGGEYYEQHF. CDR3 sequence (DNA): TGCGCCAGCGGATCCAGGGGGGGAGAATACTACGAGCAGCACTTC.

The chain joins TRBV6-5 to TRBJ2-5; TRBD2 matches 10 bases. The ends lost 5 bases at V and 5 bases at J; junction bases unmatched: 8. Germline V gene sequence: CDR1 MNHEY, CDR2 SVGAGI. The CDR3 covers 15 residues. This CDR3 reads CASSESSGRVETQYF. In DNA form, the CDR3 reads TGTGCCAGCAGTGAGTCGAGCGGGAGGGTGGAGACCCAGTACTTC.

This clonotype was seen at least ten times. The CDR3 bases are TGTGCCAGCAGCTTAGATCAATTGGGAACGGGAAACACCATATATTTT. It translates to CASSLDQLGTGNTIYF. V gene TRBV11-2 combines with J gene TRBJ1-3; D uncertain. CDR3 length: 16 amino acids. CDR1 and CDR2 (germline): SGHAT, FQNNGV. Trimming cost V 0 bases and J 4 bases, with 13 bases left between them. Complete variable domain (other parts from reference TRBV11-2 and TRBJ1-3): EAGVAQSPRYKIIEKRQSVAFWCNPISGHATLYWYQQILGQGPKLLIQFQNNGVVDDSQLPKDRFSAERLKGVDSTLKIQPAKLEDSAVYLCASSLDQLGTGNTIYFGEGSWLTVV.

This chain links TRBV3-1 with TRBJ1-1; 8 bases are shared with TRBD1. Germline CDR1 reads LGHDT; CDR2 reads YNNKEL (reference sequence). The CDR3 totals 13 residues. The trim removed 6 bases at V and 7 bases at J, leaving 7 bases unmatched. The DNA of the CDR3 is TGTGCCAGCAGGGCCAACAGGGGGGGTGAAGCTTTCTTT. Encoded protein: CASRANRGGEAFF.

This clonotype occurred many times. The V gene is TRBV12-3 or TRBV12-4, the J gene TRBJ1-3; no firm D call. V was shortened by 4 bases and J by 4 bases, with 11 bases between the two germline ends. The CDR3 runs to 14 residues. In DNA form, the CDR3 reads TGTGCCAGCAGTTCGAACAAAGAGGGAAACACCATATATTTT. Translating it yields CASSSNKEGNTIYF.

On this clonotype itself: The germline gene is not matched at one end of the junction; a read error may be the cause. The rearrangement joins TRBV5-1 to TRBJ1-5; TRBD1 is a possible D gene (6 bases). This CDR3 is built from 15 residues. The germline V gene has CDR1 SGHRS and CDR2 YFSETQ. The CDR3 spells CASSLVLGGNQPQPF. The DNA for the CDR3 is TGCGCCAGCAGCTTGGTCCTCGGGGGCAATCAGCCCCAGCCTTTT.